The T cell receptor (beta chain) under discussion was sequenced for a study of T cell responses to AZD1222 COVID-19 vaccine. Notes on this clone: As yet, its antigen is unknown.

Points from the study as a whole: Spike-specific TCR breadth and depth went up after people got two AZD1222 doses.

Germline-derived CDR1 and CDR2 are LNHDA and SQIVND (reference sequence). CDR3 length: 14 residues. With V trimmed by 8 bases and J by 5 bases, 9 bases remained unmatched. The table came from immunoSEQ multiplex PCR; TCRdb's copy has only in-frame clones and leaves some out. The table includes some 150,000 clones, around 90% detected once. The specimen comprised peripheral blood, sampled 28 days after the second dose of the MenACWY control vaccine. The chain carries TRBV19 and TRBJ1-3, with 7 bases aligning to TRBD1. The clonotype comes from an adult who received the MenACWY meningococcal vaccine as a control. The CDR3, as DNA: TGTGCCAGTCGTCTTCGACAGGGCAGAAACACCATATATTTT. It specifies CASRLRQGRNTIYF. Looking up the rest from reference TRBV19 and TRBJ1-3 gives the full variable domain: DGGITQSPKYLFRKEGQNVTLSCEQNLNHDAMYWYRQDPGQGLRLIYYSQIVNDFQKGDIAEGYSVSREKKESFPLTVTSAQKNPTAFYLCASRLRQGRNTIYFGEGSWLTVV.